The 30 T cell receptor beta chains reported below all come from one sample, sequenced in a study of blood T cell repertoires in COVID-19. The protocol was immunoSEQ multiplex PCR, while the TCRdb copy is restricted to in-frame clones and leaves out a portion. The sample has tens of thousands of clones, about 90% seen once. The sequencing sample was made of peripheral blood. The receptors derive from a man between 50 and 59 years old with acute or convalescent COVID-19.

The rearrangement uses TRBV4-2 and TRBJ2-1, with 9 bases fitting TRBD1. Per germline, CDR1 LGHNA and CDR2 YNFKEQ. The CDR3 is 15 residues long. With 2 bases clipped from V and 7 bases from J, the junction kept 6 bases outside the gene matches. The CDR3, as DNA: TGTGCCAGCAGCCAACACAGGGGGCATGGGAATGAGCAGTTCTTC. This encodes CASSQHRGHGNEQFF.

This clone occurred a few times. The V gene is TRBV7-7, the J gene TRBJ2-5; 10 nucleotides line up with TRBD1. CDR1 and CDR2 from the germline V gene are SSHAT and FNYEAQ (reference sequence). Trimming at V came to 5 bases and at J to 5 bases, leaving 5 bases not matched to a gene. This CDR3 region has 14 residues. CDR3 sequence reads: CASSVTGGGETQYF. The CDR3 DNA follows: TGTGCCAGCAGCGTGACAGGGGGCGGGGAGACCCAGTACTTC.

This chain uses TRBV9 with TRBJ2-2; TRBD2 aligns across 8 bases. CDR3 length: 16 residues. The germline V gene encodes CDR1 SGDLS and CDR2 YYNGEE. The V segment lost 4 bases and the J segment 3 bases; nucleotides outside the gene matches: 8. CDR3 nucleotides: TGTGCCAGCAGCCCCGGGGGGGGCGGATACACCGGGGAGCTGTTTTTT. Protein sequence: CASSPGGGGYTGELFF.

This clone was found once. This chain uses TRBV5-1 with TRBJ1-1; D not certain. Trimming took off 3 bases at V and 1 base at J, with 7 bases between the two ends. There are 13 residues in the CDR3. Germline CDR1 reads SGHRS; CDR2 reads YFSETQ. The CDR3 DNA sequence: TGCGCCAGCAGCTCCGGGTCGAACACTGAAGCTTTCTTT. Its translation: CASSSGSNTEAFF.

The chain recombines TRBV12-3 or TRBV12-4 with TRBJ1-5, with D unresolved. The CDR3 loop spans 13 amino acids. The V end was cut by 2 bases, the J end by 5 bases, with 7 bases between. CDR3 sequence (DNA): TGTGCCAGCAGTTTAAATGCAGATCAGCCCCAGCATTTT. Protein sequence: CASSLNADQPQHF.

This clone was counted once. The V call is TRBV7-2, the J call TRBJ1-2; the match to TRBD1 covers 9 bases. The CDR3 loop spans 16 amino acids. The junction had 9 bases not matched to a gene; V was cut back by 4 bases and J by 3 bases. Germline V gene sequence: CDR1 SGHTA, CDR2 FQGNSA. The CDR3 loop reads CASSSAGTGWDYGYTF. CDR3 nucleotides: TGTGCCAGCAGCTCCGCCGGGACAGGGTGGGACTATGGCTACACCTTC.

The chain has TRBV6-5 and TRBJ1-5; possible D gene TRBD1, 5 bases. Per the germline V gene, CDR1 is MNHEY and CDR2 is SVGAGI. The CDR3 is 15 amino acids. Trimming removed 7 bases from V and 0 bases from J, with 13 bases in between. The CDR3 DNA sequence: TGTGCCAGCACCCGGGGGGGGTATAGCAATCAGCCCCAGCATTTT. It encodes CASTRGGYSNQPQHF.

V is TRBV6-2 or TRBV6-3 and J is TRBJ2-5; D is uncertain. CDR1 is MNHEY and CDR2 is SVGEGT in the germline V gene. Trimming shortened V by 6 bases and J by 2 bases, and 16 bases separated the two germline ends. The CDR3 consists of 15 residues. The CDR3 is CASSPMMGPQETQYF. The CDR3 DNA follows: TGTGCCAGCAGCCCCATGATGGGCCCACAAGAGACCCAGTACTTC.

V gene TRBV7-2 combines with J gene TRBJ1-1, with TRBD1 matching 7 bases. This CDR3 comprises 14 residues. Trimming at V came to 6 bases and at J to 2 bases, leaving 6 bases not matched to a gene. Germline CDR1 is SGHTA and CDR2 is FQGNSA. The CDR3 protein is CASRGDSQNTEAFF. CDR3 DNA sequence: TGTGCCAGCAGGGGGGACAGCCAAAACACTGAAGCTTTCTTT.

The rearrangement uses TRBV4-1 and TRBJ1-1; no reliable D call. Germline CDR1 is MGHRA and CDR2 is YSYEKL. The CDR3 is made up of 15 amino acids. The V and J ends lost 4 bases and 1 base respectively, with 13 bases between them. CDR3 amino acids: CASSLLGKGNTEAFF. The CDR3 DNA reads TGCGCCAGCAGCCTACTCGGGAAGGGGAACACTGAAGCTTTCTTT.

V is TRBV24-1 and J is TRBJ1-1, with a tentative D call TRBD1 (6 bases). The CDR3 runs 13 residues. Trimming stripped 6 bases from V and 4 bases from J, with 11 bases between. The germline V gene encodes CDR1 KGHDR and CDR2 SFDVKD. CDR3 loop: CATSNGGGTEAFF. The CDR3 DNA sequence: TGTGCCACCAGTAATGGGGGCGGCACTGAAGCTTTCTTT.

J is TRBJ2-3 and V is TRBV7-9; maybe TRBD1 (6 bases). Trimming shortened V by 7 bases and J by 4 bases, and 15 bases separated the two germline ends. The CDR3 length is 14 residues. Germline V gene sequence: CDR1 SEHNR, CDR2 FQNEAQ (reference sequence). Here the CDR3 DNA reads TGTGCCAGCATCCAGGACAGTCCGTCAGATACGCAGTATTTT. Translated: CASIQDSPSDTQYF.

This rearrangement joins TRBV18 to TRBJ2-2; possible D gene TRBD1, 5 bases. V lost 2 bases to trimming and J lost 4 bases, with 17 bases between them. Germline values: CDR1 KGHSH, CDR2 LQKENI. The CDR3 sequence is 17 residues long. As DNA, the CDR3 is TGTGCCAGCTCACCAGATCTTTGGCAGGGTGGCACCGGGGAGCTGTTTTTT. It codes for CASSPDLWQGGTGELFF.

The chain couples TRBV18 to TRBJ2-1, with 7 bases that match TRBD1. This CDR3 contains 15 residues. V was clipped by 6 bases and J by 7 bases; unmatched bases: 12. Germline V gene data show CDR1 as KGHSH and CDR2 as LQKENI. The CDR3 region is CASSPSRVQGNEQFF. The CDR3 DNA reads as TGTGCCAGCTCCCCGTCCAGGGTACAGGGGAATGAGCAGTTCTTC.

V and J are TRBV5-6 and TRBJ1-6, with a possible D match to TRBD1 (6 bases). Trimming left V 4 bases short and J 4 bases short, with 12 bases between. Germline CDR1 reads SGHDT; CDR2 reads YYEEEE. This CDR3 contains 15 residues. The CDR3 spells CASSRTDRYNSPLHF. CDR3 coding DNA: TGTGCCAGCAGCCGGACGGACAGATATAATTCACCCCTCCACTTT.

The rearrangement uses TRBV28 and TRBJ2-2; TRBD1 matches at 7 bases. V dropped 9 bases and J dropped 7; count of bases not matched to a gene: 8. The CDR3 is made up of 13 amino acids. From germline, CDR1 is MDHEN and CDR2 SYDVKM. CDR3 sequence (DNA): TGTGCCAGTAAGACAGGGCGGAACGGGGAGCTGTTTTTT. Its translation: CASKTGRNGELFF.

The DNA for the CDR3 is TGTGCCAGCAAGATCAGCCAGGGAGGGACCGGGGAGCTGTTTTTT. Protein product: CASKISQGGTGELFF. The chain links TRBV2 to TRBJ2-2; 7 bases agree with TRBD2. Germline V lookup: CDR1 SNHLY, CDR2 FYNNEI. V lost 7 bases and J lost 5; bases outside the gene matches: 10. This CDR3 is 15 amino acids long.

V and J are TRBV7-8 and TRBJ1-1; D uncertain. The germline V gene has CDR1 SGHVS and CDR2 FQNEAQ. The CDR3 length is 14 residues. The V end was cut by 1 base, the J end by 1 base, with 7 bases between. The CDR3: CASSLDSKNTEAFF. DNA for the CDR3: TGTGCCAGCAGCTTAGATAGCAAGAACACTGAAGCTTTCTTT.

The chain links TRBV11-2 to TRBJ2-5; D not certain. The V end lost 0 bases, the J end lost 5 bases, and 22 bases lay between the germline ends. This CDR3 spans 18 amino acids. Germline CDR1 is SGHAT and CDR2 is FQNNGV. In DNA, the CDR3 is TGTGCCAGCAGCTTAGATGACGGAGATTGGTTTGTACTTGAGACCCAGTACTTC. It is translated as CASSLDDGDWFVLETQYF. The full variable domain, rest sourced from reference TRBV11-2 and TRBJ2-5, is EAGVAQSPRYKIIEKRQSVAFWCNPISGHATLYWYQQILGQGPKLLIQFQNNGVVDDSQLPKDRFSAERLKGVDSTLKIQPAKLEDSAVYLCASSLDDGDWFVLETQYFGPGTRLLVL.

CDR3 coding DNA: TGTGCCAGCAGCTTATCCGAGGGACTCCACTTT. It yields the protein CASSLSEGLHF. The V call is TRBV7-9, the J call TRBJ1-6; D unclear. This CDR3 region has 11 residues. CDR1 SEHNR and CDR2 FQNEAQ come from the germline V gene (reference sequence). V was pared by 2 bases and J by 16 bases, with 9 bases between.

The chain couples TRBV7-9 to TRBJ1-3; 9 bases agree with TRBD1. The CDR3 loop spans 19 amino acids. J gave up 5 bases and V 4 bases, and 18 bases lay outside the gene matches. Germline V CDR1 and CDR2: SEHNR, FQNEAQ (reference sequence). CDR3 DNA sequence: TGTGCCAGCAGCTCGAGCAGCGCCACAGGGGGCCGTCGGAGAAACACCATATATTTT. Translated: CASSSSSATGGRRRNTIYF.

The genes are TRBV15 and TRBJ1-1, with D perhaps matching TRBD1 (5 bases). The V and J ends lost 3 bases and 6 bases respectively, with 17 bases between them. The V gene's germline CDR1 is LNHNV and CDR2 YYDKDF (reference sequence). CDR3 length: 15 amino acids. CDR3: CATSSEGGDGSEAFF. Written as DNA, the CDR3 is TGTGCCACCAGCAGTGAAGGAGGGGACGGTTCTGAAGCTTTCTTT.

The chain recombines TRBV5-1 with TRBJ2-1, with 8 bases fitting TRBD2. CDR3 size: 14 residues. From germline, CDR1 is SGHRS and CDR2 YFSETQ. V lost 5 bases to trimming and J lost 7 bases; unmatched junction nucleotides: 8. The CDR3 region has the DNA TGCGCCAGCAGTGCCGGGACTAGAGGTAATGAGCAGTTCTTC. Translating it yields CASSAGTRGNEQFF.

V gene TRBV7-9 combines with J gene TRBJ2-2; perhaps TRBD2 as D (6 bases). Germline V gene sequence: CDR1 SEHNR, CDR2 FQNEAQ (reference sequence). The CDR3 loop spans 13 amino acids. The V gene lost 5 bases and the J gene lost 6 bases, with 10 bases spanning the gap. This CDR3 reads CASSRLVSGELFF. The CDR3 coding sequence is TGTGCCAGCAGCCGACTAGTTTCCGGGGAGCTGTTTTTT.

The rearrangement joins TRBV7-2 to TRBJ2-1, with 11 nucleotides matching TRBD1. The CDR3 covers 15 residues. The junction had 4 bases not matched to a gene; V was cut back by 4 bases and J by 5 bases. Germline values: CDR1 SGHTA, CDR2 FQGNSA. CDR3 region: CASSWTGGLNNEQFF. The CDR3 bases are TGTGCCAGCAGCTGGACAGGGGGCCTGAACAATGAGCAGTTCTTC.

This clone was seen a single time. The rearrangement links TRBV19 to TRBJ1-5, with 9 bases aligning to TRBD1. The CDR3 spans 14 residues. V gave up 6 bases and J gave up 7 bases; unmatched junction bases: 7. Germline loops: CDR1 LNHDA, CDR2 SQIVND (reference sequence). The CDR3 sequence is CASRSQQGAQPQHF. In DNA, the CDR3 is TGTGCCAGTAGAAGCCAACAGGGGGCGCAGCCCCAGCATTTT.

The sample holds a few counts of this clone. V is TRBV6-5 and J is TRBJ2-3; 8 bases are shared with TRBD1. The germline gives CDR1 MNHEY, CDR2 SVGAGI. V dropped 0 bases and J dropped 6; count of bases not matched to a gene: 8. The CDR3 covers 16 residues. CDR3 DNA: TGTGCCAGCAGTTACTCGGAGGGACAGGTTTTTGATACGCAGTATTTT. It is translated as CASSYSEGQVFDTQYF.

V usage is TRBV24-1 and J usage is TRBJ2-3, with 8 bases identical to TRBD1. CDR1 KGHDR and CDR2 SFDVKD come from the germline V gene. Unmatched junction bases numbered 11, after V lost 4 bases and J lost 6 bases. The CDR3 is 16 residues long. The CDR3 here is CATSEPQGDLRDTQYF. CDR3 coding DNA: TGTGCCACCAGTGAACCACAGGGGGACCTCAGGGATACGCAGTATTTT.

The rearrangement links TRBV7-3 to TRBJ2-3, with 9 bases fitting TRBD2. This CDR3 is 16 amino acids long. The V gene end was trimmed by 2 bases and the J gene end by 3 bases; junction bases not matched to a gene: 6. Per germline, CDR1 SGHTA and CDR2 FQGTGA. The CDR3 region is CASSLFPGLATDTQYF. The CDR3 region has the DNA TGTGCCAGCAGCTTATTCCCGGGACTAGCAACAGATACGCAGTATTTT.

The CDR3 DNA sequence: TGTGCCAGCAGCCGGGAACGGGACAGACATGGCTACACCTTC. Translating gives CASSRERDRHGYTF. The gene calls are TRBV5-4 and TRBJ1-2, with 7 bases aligning to TRBD1. J gave up 6 bases and V 4 bases, and 9 bases lay outside the gene matches. CDR1 and CDR2 (germline): SGHNT, YYREEE (reference sequence). The CDR3 contains 14 residues.